These T cell receptor beta chains were read from a single sample in a study of T cells in Graves' hyperthyroidism and ophthalmopathy. MiXCR, applied by TCRdb to the multiplex PCR reads, yields one record per CDR3 protein. The sample consists of 660,000 or so distinct CDR3 sequences, less than 25% of them appearing once. Specimen: blood. These receptors were obtained from a man aged 30-40 years with Graves' ophthalmopathy. The CDR3 runs from the conserved cysteine through the conserved F or W.

TRBV7-9,CASSPLTAYEQYF
TRBV7-2,CASSLEVRAGNTIYF
TRBV2,CARLGQGNEKLFF
TRBV14,CASSQVETGFTDTQYF
TRBV5-1,CASSSTGNTGELFF
TRBV5-1,CASSFLDFAYEQYF
TRBV6-9,CASSPDAGAEAFF
TRBV5-1,CASNPLAGSNYGYTF
TRBV28,CASSWGGSQPQHF
TRBV20-1,CSARDFADNTLEQYF
TRBV28,CASRTDRGNTEAFF
TRBV2,CASSEWLAGGPNTGELFF
TRBV6-2/TRBV6-3,CASSYVGKGNSPLHF
TRBV20-1,CSAGERRAGGPYNEQFF
TRBV7-8,CASSFEIRQGKNNEQFF
TRBV9,CASSVETLPGETQYF